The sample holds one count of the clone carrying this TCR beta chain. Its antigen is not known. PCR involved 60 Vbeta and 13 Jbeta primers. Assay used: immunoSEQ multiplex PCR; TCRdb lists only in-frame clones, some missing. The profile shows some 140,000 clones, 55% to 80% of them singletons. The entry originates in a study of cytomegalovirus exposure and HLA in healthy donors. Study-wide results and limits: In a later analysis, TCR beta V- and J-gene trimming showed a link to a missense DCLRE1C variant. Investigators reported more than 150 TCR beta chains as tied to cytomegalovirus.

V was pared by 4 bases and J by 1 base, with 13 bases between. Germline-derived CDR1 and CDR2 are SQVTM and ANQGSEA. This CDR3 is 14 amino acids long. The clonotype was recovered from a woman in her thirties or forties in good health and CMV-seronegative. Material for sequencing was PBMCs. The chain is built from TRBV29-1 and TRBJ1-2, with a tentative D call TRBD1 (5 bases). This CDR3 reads CSVGGEAGNYGYTF. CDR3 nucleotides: TGCAGCGTTGGAGGGGAAGCGGGTAACTATGGCTACACCTTC.